Each of the 2 T cell receptor beta chains below was sequenced from the same sample in a study of T cell responses to AZD1222 COVID-19 vaccine. Profiling relied on immunoSEQ multiplex PCR, and the TCRdb table lists in-frame clones only, not all of them. Here the sample spans 130,000 to 150,000 clones, around 88% being singletons. Sequenced material: peripheral blood, taken on day 0 of AZD1222 vaccination. The receptors were gathered from an adult in good health.

For the CDR3, the DNA is TGTGCCAGCAGCTTAGGGATGGAGCAGTTCTTC. This encodes CASSLGMEQFF. The genes are TRBV11-1 and TRBJ2-1; D remains unclear. Germline CDR1 reads SGHAT; CDR2 reads FQDESV (reference sequence). The CDR3 has 11 residues. V was pared by 1 base and J by 10 bases, with 5 bases between.

This clone was recorded once. The genes are TRBV5-6 and TRBJ1-1, with TRBD1 matching over 9 bases. The CDR3 extends over 15 amino acids. From germline, CDR1 is SGHDT and CDR2 YYEEEE. V gave up 4 bases and J gave up 2 bases; unmatched junction bases: 6. The CDR3 region is CASSPQGAPNTEAFF. Here the CDR3 DNA reads TGTGCCAGCAGCCCACAGGGGGCCCCCAACACTGAAGCTTTCTTT.